The rows below give T cell receptor beta chains drawn from one sample of a study of blood T cells in healthy people across ages. MiXCR, run by TCRdb on the 5' RACE reads, gives a single entry per CDR3 protein. Among under 700,000 distinct CDR3 sequences listed, 24% were seen once. The same data also went into a second study, on T cells of mothers and their children.

Sequencing input: blood. These receptors all come from a boy younger than 18 in good health. Both conserved end residues are part of each CDR3.

TRBJ2-2,TRBV29-1,CSVEGPGQGASNTGELFF
TRBJ1-1,TRBV5-6,CASSLPRQGMNTEAFF
TRBJ2-1,TRBV7-9,CASSPPNLAGGYNEQFF
TRBJ2-7,TRBV4-1,CASSHGLAADPTQWKQYF
-,TRBV2,CASSERGTAEQFF
TRBJ1-4,TRBV28,CASTLGRTNEKLFF
TRBJ2-1,TRBV24-1,CATSDGGSINNEQFF
-,TRBV19,CASSMLAGSYEQYF
TRBJ2-7,TRBV19,CASSISGANEQYF
-,TRBV20-1,CSARAGFLEQYF
TRBJ1-4,TRBV10-3,CAISNGGKEKLFF
TRBJ1-4,TRBV7-6,CASSQGTGKVEKLFF
TRBJ1-2,TRBV6-4,CASTEVAGGHGYTF
TRBJ1-6,TRBV28,CASSLAGNSPLHF
TRBJ1-2,TRBV9,CASSVAGEYDYTF
TRBJ1-2,TRBV7-2,CASSLEAYGYTF
TRBJ2-5,TRBV7-9,CASRPIRETQYF
TRBJ1-6,TRBV6-5,CASTLGLRGNSPLHF
TRBJ2-3,TRBV20-1,CSARDASSHTDTQYF
TRBJ2-7,TRBV7-6,CASSSTRTGAEQYF
TRBJ2-5,TRBV5-6,CASSLGGLQETQYF
TRBJ2-6,TRBV7-2,CASSRPANVLTF
TRBJ2-1,TRBV3-1,CASSRTSGGPIYNEQFF
TRBJ2-7,TRBV27,CASSLSRKGAYEQYF
TRBJ2-1,TRBV12-3/TRBV12-4,CASSLVSAGSYNEQFF
TRBJ1-2,TRBV6-1,CASSEAKGLDGYTF
TRBJ2-2,TRBV3-1,CASSRRLDTGELFF
TRBJ2-5,TRBV4-2,CASSPGLVETQYF
TRBJ1-6,TRBV18,CASSPGPRDSPLHF